The sequence of this T cell receptor beta chain was determined in a study of cytomegalovirus exposure and HLA in healthy donors. The V end lost 1 base, the J end lost 11 bases, and 17 bases lay between the germline ends. This CDR3 has 14 amino acids. Germline loops: CDR1 LNHNV, CDR2 YYDKDF (reference sequence). Points on this clone: Its antigen is not known.

This PCR relied on a set of 60 Vbeta primers and 13 Jbeta primers. TCRdb's table, derived via immunoSEQ multiplex PCR, lists solely in-frame clones and lacks some. This listing includes around 110,000 clones. Study findings and constraints: Accurate prediction of most subjects' HLA-A and HLA-B alleles from TCR beta sequences was reported. Further analysis was carried out later, and it showed several of the most significant clusters appearing linked to common viral pathogens. It was about 150 TCR beta chains that were listed as cytomegalovirus-associated.

The clonotype originates from a man aged 35-49 years in good health and CMV-seropositive. The V call is TRBV15, the J call TRBJ2-5; D may be TRBD2 (5 bases). The sequenced sample was PBMCs. The DNA for the CDR3 is TGTGCCACCAGCAGAGGGGTCCCAACTGGGGAGCAGTACTTC. Translated: CATSRGVPTGEQYF.